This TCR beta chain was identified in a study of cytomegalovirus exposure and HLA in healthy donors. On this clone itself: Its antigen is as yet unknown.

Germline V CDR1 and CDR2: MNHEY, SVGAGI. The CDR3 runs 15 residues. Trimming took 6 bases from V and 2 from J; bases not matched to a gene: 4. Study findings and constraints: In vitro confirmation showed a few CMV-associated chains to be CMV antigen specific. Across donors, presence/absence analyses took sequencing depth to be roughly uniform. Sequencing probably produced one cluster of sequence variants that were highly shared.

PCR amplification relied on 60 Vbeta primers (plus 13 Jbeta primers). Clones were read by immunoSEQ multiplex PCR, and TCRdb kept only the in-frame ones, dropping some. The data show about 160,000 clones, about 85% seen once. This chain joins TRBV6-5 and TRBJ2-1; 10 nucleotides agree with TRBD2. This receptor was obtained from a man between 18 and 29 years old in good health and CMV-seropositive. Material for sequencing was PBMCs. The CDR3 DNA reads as TGTGCCAGCAGCCCAAGCGGGGGGGCCTACAATGAGCAGTTCTTC. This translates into CASSPSGGAYNEQFF.